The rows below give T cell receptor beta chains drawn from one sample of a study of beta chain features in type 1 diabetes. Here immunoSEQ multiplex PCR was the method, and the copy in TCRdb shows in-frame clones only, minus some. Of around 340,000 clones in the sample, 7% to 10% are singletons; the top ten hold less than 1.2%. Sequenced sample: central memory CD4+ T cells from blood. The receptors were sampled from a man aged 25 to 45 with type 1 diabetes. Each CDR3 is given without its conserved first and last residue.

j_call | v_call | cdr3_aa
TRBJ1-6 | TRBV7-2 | ASTRTVTSPLH
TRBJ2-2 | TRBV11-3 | ASSLGLDGGELF
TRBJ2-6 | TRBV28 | ASSFRTLTGANVLT
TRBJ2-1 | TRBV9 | ASSVGTGTTYNEQF
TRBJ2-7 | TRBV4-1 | ASSQDGAGEQY
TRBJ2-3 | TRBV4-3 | ASSQDRGLASGGADTQY
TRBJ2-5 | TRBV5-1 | ASSLAPPGQGGETQY
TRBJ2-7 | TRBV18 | ASSPTDSAYEQY
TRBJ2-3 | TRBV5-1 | ASSLAELTDTQY
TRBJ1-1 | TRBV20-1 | SARDSAEAF
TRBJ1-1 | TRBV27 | ASSTPTEGGTEAF
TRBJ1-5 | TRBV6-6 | ASASSDSNQPQH
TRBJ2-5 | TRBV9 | ASSPFGQGGQETQY
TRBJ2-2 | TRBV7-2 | ASSSSGGAFANTGELF
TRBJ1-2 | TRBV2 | ASSVEANYGYT
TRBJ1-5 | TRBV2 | ASRDRKGSNQPQH
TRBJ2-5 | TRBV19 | ASSQRETQY
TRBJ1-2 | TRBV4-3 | ASRKHRIDTNYGYT
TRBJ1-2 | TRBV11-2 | ASSQSTGDYGYT
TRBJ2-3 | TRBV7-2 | ASFPGLYTDTQY
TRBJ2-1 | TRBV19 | ASSILFSGTYNEQF
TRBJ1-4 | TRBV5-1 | ASSNEIGANEKLF
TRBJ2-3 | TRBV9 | ASSVAPTDTQY
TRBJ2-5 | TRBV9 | ASSVGQGPQETQY
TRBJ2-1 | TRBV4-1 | ASSPESRYNEQF
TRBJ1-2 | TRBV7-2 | ASSFPTDREGGYT
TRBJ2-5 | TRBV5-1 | ASSLRYTGGETQY
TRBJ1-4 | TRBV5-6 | ASSTERIGTNEKLF
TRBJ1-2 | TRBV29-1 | SVDLKGGYGYT
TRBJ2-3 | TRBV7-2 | ASTEATSLSTDTQY
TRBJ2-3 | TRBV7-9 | ASSFPASGLDTQY
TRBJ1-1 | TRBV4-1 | ASSQEPHRGLGTEAF
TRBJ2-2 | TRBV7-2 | ASSVQGVDTGELF
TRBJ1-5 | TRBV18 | ASSPEGNQPQH
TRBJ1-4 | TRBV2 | ATGGTGGGGGEKLF
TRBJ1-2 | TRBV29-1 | SFGGRRDGYT
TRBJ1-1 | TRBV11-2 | ASSPGRNTEAF
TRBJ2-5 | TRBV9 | ASSVAGGVNQETQY
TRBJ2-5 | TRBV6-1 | ASSRGLGETQY
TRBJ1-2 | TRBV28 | ASSFGDRGYT
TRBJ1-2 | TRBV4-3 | ASSQETGSDGYT
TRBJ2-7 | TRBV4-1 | ASRRGADASYEQY
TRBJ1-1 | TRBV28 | ASNPQGALNTEAF
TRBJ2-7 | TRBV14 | ASSEGAGTSYEQY
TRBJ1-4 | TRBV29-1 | SVVTGSEKLF
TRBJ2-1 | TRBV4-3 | ASSQLVGIDEQF
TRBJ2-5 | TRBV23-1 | ARPYSVPEAQY
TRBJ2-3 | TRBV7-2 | ASSLKSGREY
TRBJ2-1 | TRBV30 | AWRFPGGTYNEQF
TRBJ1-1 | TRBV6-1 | ASSEVEGITEAF
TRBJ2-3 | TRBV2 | ASSEQGDTQY
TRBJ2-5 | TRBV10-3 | AIGQQETQY
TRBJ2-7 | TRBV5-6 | ASSLIGTDSYEQY
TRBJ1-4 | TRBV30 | AWRSRAGETNEKLF
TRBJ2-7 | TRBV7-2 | ASSPNGQGGEQY